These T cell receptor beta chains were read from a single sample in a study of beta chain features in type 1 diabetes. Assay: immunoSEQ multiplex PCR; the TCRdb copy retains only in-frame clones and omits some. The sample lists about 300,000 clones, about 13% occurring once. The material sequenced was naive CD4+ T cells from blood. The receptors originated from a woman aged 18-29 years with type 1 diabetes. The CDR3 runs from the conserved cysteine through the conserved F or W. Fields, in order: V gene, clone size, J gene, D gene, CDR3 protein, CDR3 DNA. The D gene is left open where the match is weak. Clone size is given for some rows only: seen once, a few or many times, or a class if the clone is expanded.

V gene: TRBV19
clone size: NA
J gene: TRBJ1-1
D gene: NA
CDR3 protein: CASSIGQLNTEAFF
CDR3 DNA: TGTGCCAGTAGTATTGGCCAGTTGAACACTGAAGCTTTCTTT

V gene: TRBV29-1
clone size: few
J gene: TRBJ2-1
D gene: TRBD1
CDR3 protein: CSYRTGSYNEQFF
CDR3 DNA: TGCAGCTATCGGACAGGGTCCTACAATGAGCAGTTCTTC

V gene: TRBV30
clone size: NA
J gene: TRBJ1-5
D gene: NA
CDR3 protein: CAWSRAYQPQHF
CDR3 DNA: TGTGCCTGGAGTCGAGCATATCAGCCCCAGCATTTT

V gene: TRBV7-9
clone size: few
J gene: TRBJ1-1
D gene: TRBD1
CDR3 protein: CASSPPTGVGDTEAFF
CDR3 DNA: TGTGCCAGCAGCCCGCCCACAGGGGTAGGGGACACTGAAGCTTTCTTT

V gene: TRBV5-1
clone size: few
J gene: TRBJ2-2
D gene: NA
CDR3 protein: CASRVGTGELFF
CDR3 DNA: TGCGCCAGCCGGGTCGGGACCGGGGAGCTGTTTTTT

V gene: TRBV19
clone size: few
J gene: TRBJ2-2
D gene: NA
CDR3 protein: CASGIPFNTGELFF
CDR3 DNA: TGTGCCAGCGGTATCCCCTTCAACACCGGGGAGCTGTTTTTT

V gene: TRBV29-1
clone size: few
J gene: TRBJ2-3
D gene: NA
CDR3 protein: CSVRLTGVSDTQYF
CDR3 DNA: TGCAGCGTCAGACTTACGGGAGTTTCAGATACGCAGTATTTT

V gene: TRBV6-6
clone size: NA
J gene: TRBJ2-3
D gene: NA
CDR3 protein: CASSTPQSTDTQYF
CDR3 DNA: TGTGCCAGCAGCACCCCCCAGAGCACAGATACGCAGTATTTT

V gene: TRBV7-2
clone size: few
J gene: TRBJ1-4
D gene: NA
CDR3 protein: CASRRGRGVEKLFF
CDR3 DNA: TGTGCCAGCCGCCGGGGGAGAGGGGTCGAAAAACTGTTTTTT

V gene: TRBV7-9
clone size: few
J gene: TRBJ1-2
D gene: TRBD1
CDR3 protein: CASSLQGASYGYTF
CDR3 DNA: TGTGCCAGCAGTTTACAGGGGGCGAGCTATGGCTACACCTTC

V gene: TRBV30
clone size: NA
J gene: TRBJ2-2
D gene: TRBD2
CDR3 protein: CAWSFMYTSGSNTGELFF
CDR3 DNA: TGTGCCTGGAGTTTTATGTATACTAGCGGGTCGAACACCGGGGAGCTGTTTTTT